This note documents a single TCR beta chain sequence. No antigen is known for it. This sample stems from a study of CD8 T cells in ankylosing spondylitis. Study-level results: Apparently characteristic of ankylosing spondylitis blood was a TCR beta motif (about eight highly homologous variants). A CD8+ phenotype characterized the disease-linked clones, which were relatively rare in peripheral blood.

V lost 5 bases and J 4 bases, leaving 23 bases between the germline ends. The CDR3 is 17 residues long. Germline CDR1 and CDR2: SEHNR and FQNEAQ (reference sequence). In making TCR beta libraries, quantitative 5'-RACE with molecular barcodes was used. MiXCR, run by TCRdb on the 5' RACE reads, gives a single entry per CDR3 protein. In the table there are around 300,000 distinct CDR3 sequences, more than 9% of which are singletons. The sample comprised blood, either unsorted or a sorted T cell fraction (not recorded which). V and J are TRBV7-9 and TRBJ1-2; D is perhaps TRBD1 (6 bases). The receptor's source is a female donor with ankylosing spondylitis or in good health (not recorded which). CDR3 coding DNA: TGTGCCAGCAGCCCGGGGGTCGACAGGACCATCCTCTATGGCTACACCTTC. Its translation: CASSPGVDRTILYGYTF.